The sequence of this TCR beta chain was determined in a study of patients and donors after allogeneic stem cell transplantation. TCRdb reprocessed the RT-PCR reads with MiXCR, giving one entry per CDR3 protein. Altogether 200,000 to 250,000 distinct CDR3 sequences are present, around an eighth being singletons, with the ten largest covering 11%. The CDR3 contains 14 residues. V dropped 0 bases and J dropped 4; count of bases not matched to a gene: 5. Germline V gene data show CDR1 as DFQATT and CDR2 as SNEGSKA (reference sequence). There are many counts of this clonotype. The sample taken for sequencing was blood, either unsorted or a sorted T cell fraction (not recorded which). This TCR was sampled from a human donor who was either an allogeneic HSCT recipient or a stem cell or donor lymphocyte infusion donor (not recorded which). It is not recorded whose cells these are; they may come from a transplant donor. The chain recombines TRBV20-1 with TRBJ1-2; 7 bases map to TRBD1. The CDR3 region is CSARDHDRAYGYTF. DNA for the CDR3: TGCAGTGCTAGAGATCATGACAGGGCCTATGGCTACACCTTC.